One and the same sample provided the 23 T cell receptor beta chains below, sequenced in a study of T cells after yellow fever vaccination (dated by TCRdb to about 2019). Per the publication, the treatment or condition label means: live attenuated yellow fever vaccine strain. Library preparation employed 5' RACE. For sequencing, an Illumina HiSeq 2500 was employed. TCRdb reprocessing: public reads trimmed at Q25 with fastp, clones called with MiXCR, in-frame beta chains kept. Every distinct CDR3 protein forms one entry, paired with its most common genes and DNA. Here the sample has roughly 79,000 distinct CDR3 sequences; about 7.7% occur a single time. In total, the top ten clones hold 25% to 35% of the sample. The sample consisted of CD8+ T cells sorted from PBMCs, taken 9 to 11 days after the first yellow fever vaccination. The receptors derive from a man younger than 35 who received the YFV17D yellow fever vaccine.

V gene TRBV5-6 combines with J gene TRBJ2-7, with D perhaps TRBD2 (6 bases). CDR1 and CDR2 (germline): SGHDT, YYEEEE. V was trimmed by 5 bases and J by 4 bases, leaving 22 bases between them. The CDR3 totals 16 residues. The CDR3: CASSSGGVMGAYEQYF. The CDR3 DNA follows: TGTGCCAGCAGTTCTGGAGGGGTAATGGGCGCGTACGAGCAGTACTTC.

This clonotype was counted a few times. The chain recombines TRBV7-9 with TRBJ1-2; D gene ambiguous. Germline V gene sequence: CDR1 SEHNR, CDR2 FQNEAQ (reference sequence). CDR3 length equals 14 residues. Trimming left V 3 bases short and J 8 bases short, with 16 bases between. This CDR3 reads CASSFADTAKGYTF. CDR3 DNA sequence: TGTGCCAGCAGCTTCGCGGATACTGCAAAGGGCTACACCTTC.

This clonotype appeared many times. The rearrangement joins TRBV25-1 to TRBJ1-1; D perhaps matches TRBD1 (6 bases). CDR1 is MGHDK, CDR2 SYGVNS, per germline. V was cut by 3 bases and J by 5 bases, with 10 bases left in between. The CDR3 totals 13 residues. DNA for the CDR3: TGTGCCAGCAGTGATACAGGGTGGACTGAAGCTTTCTTT. It encodes CASSDTGWTEAFF.

This clonotype was observed at least ten times. CDR3 in amino acids: CASKDRGPDYGYTF. DNA for the CDR3: TGTGCCAGCAAGGACAGGGGGCCGGACTATGGCTACACCTTC. This chain uses TRBV6-1 with TRBJ1-2, with TRBD1 matching 11 bases. The CDR3 spans 14 residues. Germline CDR1 MNHNS, CDR2 SASEGT. The V and J ends lost 7 bases and 3 bases, in that order; junction bases with no gene match: 4.

In its sample, this clonotype was seen a few times. The V gene is TRBV4-3, the J gene TRBJ2-7; possible D gene TRBD2, 6 bases. Germline assignment: CDR1 LGHNA and CDR2 YSLEER. This CDR3 is 16 amino acids long. V lost 0 bases and J 7 bases, leaving 19 bases between the germline ends. The CDR3 DNA sequence: TGCGCCAGCAGCCAAGACGAGGGACTCCTCCTAGGAGAGCAGTACGTC. Translating gives CASSQDEGLLLGEQYV.

V is TRBV28 and J is TRBJ2-4; the D gene is possibly TRBD2 (6 bases). Trimming left V 6 bases short and J 8 bases short, with 17 bases between. The germline V gene encodes CDR1 MDHEN and CDR2 SYDVKM. This CDR3 has 14 amino acids. CDR3 sequence: CASRVEGFGDIQYF. CDR3 bases: TGTGCCAGCAGAGTGGAGGGTTTTGGGGACATTCAGTACTTC. Filled out from reference TRBV28 and TRBJ2-4, the complete variable domain reads DVKVTQSSRYLVKRTGEKVFLECVQDMDHENMFWYRQDPGLGLRLIYFSYDVKMKEKGDIPEGYSVSREKKERFSLILESASTNQTSMYLCASRVEGFGDIQYFGAGTRLSVL.

This clonotype was seen a handful of times. The chain couples TRBV15 to TRBJ2-1, with 7 bases matching TRBD2. Per the germline V gene, CDR1 is LNHNV and CDR2 is YYDKDF (reference sequence). V shed 3 bases, J shed 0 bases, and the junction held 2 bases outside the gene matches. The CDR3 contains 15 residues. The CDR3 protein is CATSRGEGSYNEQFF. The CDR3 DNA reads as TGTGCCACCAGCAGGGGGGAGGGCTCCTACAATGAGCAGTTCTTC.

This chain joins TRBV7-2 and TRBJ2-4; possibly TRBD1 for D (6 bases). V lost 4 bases to trimming and J lost 6 bases, with 10 bases between them. CDR3 size: 13 residues. Germline values: CDR1 SGHTA, CDR2 FQGNSA. This chain's CDR3 is CASSSTRGNIQYF. The CDR3 nucleotides are TGTGCCAGCAGCTCAACCAGGGGAAACATTCAGTACTTC.

At least ten counts were recorded for this clonotype. V is TRBV10-1 and J is TRBJ2-1, with 10 bases that match TRBD2. There are 18 residues in the CDR3. Germline V CDR1 and CDR2: WNHNN, SYGVQD (reference sequence). The ends lost 0 bases at V and 3 bases at J; junction bases unmatched: 8. For the CDR3, the DNA is TGCGCCAGCAGTGAGTCGACCCTAGCGGGGGTTAACTACAATGAGCAGTTCTTC. Translated: CASSESTLAGVNYNEQFF.

This clonotype was found many times. The V and J genes are TRBV20-1 and TRBJ2-5; 7 bases are shared with TRBD1. V dropped 7 bases and J dropped 2; count of bases not matched to a gene: 16. The germline CDR1 and CDR2 sequences are DFQATT and SNEGSKA (reference sequence). CDR3 size: 16 residues. For the CDR3, the DNA is TGCAGTGGCAGTCAACCGGGACAGATGCTTCAAGAGACCCAGTACTTC. Protein product: CSGSQPGQMLQETQYF.

The sample holds many counts of this clonotype. The CDR3 sequence: CASSSLTGAVSDTQYF. DNA of the CDR3: TGTGCCAGCAGCTCACTGACAGGGGCGGTTTCAGATACGCAGTATTTT. The chain recombines TRBV12-3 or TRBV12-4 with TRBJ2-3, with 8 bases that match TRBD1. This CDR3 has 16 amino acids. V lost 6 bases, J lost 4 bases, and 12 bases stayed unmatched.

Comments on this clonotype: One end of the junction is discordant with germline, which a read error may explain. The chain employs TRBV2 and TRBJ2-1; D uncertain. The CDR3 is 14 residues long. Germline V lookup: CDR1 SNHLY, CDR2 FYNNEI. In DNA form, the CDR3 reads TGCGCCAGCCGTCCGCGACTCGAGCAGCCTGAGCAGTTCTTC. This sequence encodes CASRPRLEQPEQFF.

This clonotype was counted at least ten times. V usage is TRBV5-5 and J usage is TRBJ1-6, with D unresolved. Trimming cost V 0 bases and J 8 bases, with 3 bases left between them. Germline assignment: CDR1 SGHKS and CDR2 YYEKEE (reference sequence). The CDR3 sequence is 12 residues long. The CDR3 loop is CASSLGDSPLHF. CDR3 nucleotide sequence: TGTGCCAGCAGCTTGGGTGATTCACCCCTCCACTTT.

This clonotype was recorded at least ten times. This chain uses TRBV12-3 or TRBV12-4 with TRBJ1-6; unclear D gene. Trimming shortened V by 7 bases and J by 1 base, and 11 bases separated the two germline ends. This CDR3 contains 15 residues. CDR3 loop: CASTLGGSYNSPLHF. CDR3 bases: TGTGCCAGCACCTTGGGAGGGTCCTATAATTCACCCCTCCACTTT.

The sample holds many counts of this clonotype. In DNA, the CDR3 is TGTGCCAGCAGCCAGAGGGGGGAGGGTAGGGGAGAATACATTCAGTACTTC. Translating it yields CASSQRGEGRGEYIQYF. This chain uses TRBV4-2 with TRBJ2-4, with D perhaps matching TRBD2 (7 bases). This CDR3 is built from 17 residues. In germline, CDR1 is LGHNA, CDR2 YNFKEQ. Deletions cut 3 bases from V and 8 bases from J, with 23 bases between.

In regard to this clonotype: Possible read error: a much larger clone is one base away. The chain has TRBV4-1 and TRBJ1-1; D possibly corresponds to TRBD1 (5 bases). V was trimmed by 1 base and J by 2 bases, leaving 11 bases between them. This CDR3 has 15 residues. Germline V gene sequence: CDR1 MGHRA, CDR2 YSYEKL. For the CDR3, the DNA is TGCGCCAGCAGCCAAGGGAGACAGCTAAACACTGAAGCTTTCTTT. Encoded protein: CASSQGRQLNTEAFF.

The chain has TRBV7-8 and TRBJ2-2, with D possibly TRBD2 on 7 matching bases. V lost 8 bases to trimming and J lost 1 base, with 11 bases between them. This CDR3 comprises 14 residues. Germline CDR1 is SGHVS and CDR2 is FQNEAQ. CDR3 DNA: TGTGCCAGCGAGGGGGGGAGGAACACCGGGGAGCTGTTTTTT. This codes for CASEGGRNTGELFF.

In its sample, this clonotype was seen a few times. The chain couples TRBV19 to TRBJ1-1, with 7 bases lining up with TRBD1. J was trimmed by 0 bases and V by 3 bases; bases with no gene match: 13. The CDR3 is 18 amino acids. Germline V gene sequence: CDR1 LNHDA, CDR2 SQIVND (reference sequence). CDR3 nucleotide sequence: TGTGCCAGTAGTATCAATCCGGGACAGATAACAATGAACACTGAAGCTTTCTTT. Translation: CASSINPGQITMNTEAFF.

The V and J genes are TRBV7-9 and TRBJ2-1; weak D call: TRBD2 (6 bases). V was cut by 3 bases and J by 1 base, with 13 bases left in between. Germline V gives CDR1 SEHNR, CDR2 FQNEAQ (reference sequence). The CDR3 totals 16 residues. The DNA for the CDR3 is TGTGCCAGCAGCTTTTTCGACGGGGGATCCTACAATGAGCAGTTCTTC. Translating it yields CASSFFDGGSYNEQFF. Full variable domain (remainder filled in from reference TRBV7-9 and TRBJ2-1): DTGVSQNPRHKITKRGQNVTFRCDPISEHNRLYWYRQTLGQGPEFLTYFQNEAQLEKSRLLSDRFSAERPKGSFSTLEIQRTEQGDSAMYLCASSFFDGGSYNEQFFGPGTRLTVL.

The chain joins TRBV27 to TRBJ1-1; 8 bases are shared with TRBD1. The CDR3 consists of 12 residues. V was pared by 6 bases and J by 7 bases, with 4 bases of the junction left unmatched. Per germline, CDR1 MNHEY and CDR2 SMNVEV (reference sequence). The CDR3 nucleotides read TGTGCCAGCAGGCGGACAGGGTTTGAAGCTTTCTTT. Protein sequence: CASRRTGFEAFF.

Note on this clonotype: This could be a read error, since a much larger clone is one nucleotide away. The rearrangement links TRBV4-3 to TRBJ2-2; D is unclear. V lost 1 base and J 6 bases, leaving 12 bases between the germline ends. The CDR3 runs 15 residues. Germline CDR1 LGHNA, CDR2 YSLEER. This CDR3 reads CASSQGRSYSGELFF. The CDR3 coding sequence is TGCGCCAGCAGCCAAGGCCGGAGCTACTCCGGGGAGCTGTTTTTT.

This clonotype was detected a few times. This chain joins TRBV4-3 and TRBJ1-5; D might be TRBD1 (6 bases). V shed 4 bases and J shed 0 bases, with 10 bases lying between them. Germline loops: CDR1 LGHNA, CDR2 YSLEER. The CDR3 totals 15 residues. The CDR3 nucleotides read TGCGCCAGCAGCCTGACAGGATCTAGCAATCAGCCCCAGCATTTT. This translates into CASSLTGSSNQPQHF.

The chain is built from TRBV4-1 and TRBJ1-5, with D hard to call. CDR1 and CDR2 from the germline V gene are MGHRA and YSYEKL. V was pared by 2 bases and J by 1 base, with 9 bases between. This CDR3 has 15 amino acids. CDR3 amino acids: CASSQRAVSNQPQHF. CDR3 DNA: TGCGCCAGCAGCCAAAGGGCTGTAAGCAATCAGCCCCAGCATTTT.